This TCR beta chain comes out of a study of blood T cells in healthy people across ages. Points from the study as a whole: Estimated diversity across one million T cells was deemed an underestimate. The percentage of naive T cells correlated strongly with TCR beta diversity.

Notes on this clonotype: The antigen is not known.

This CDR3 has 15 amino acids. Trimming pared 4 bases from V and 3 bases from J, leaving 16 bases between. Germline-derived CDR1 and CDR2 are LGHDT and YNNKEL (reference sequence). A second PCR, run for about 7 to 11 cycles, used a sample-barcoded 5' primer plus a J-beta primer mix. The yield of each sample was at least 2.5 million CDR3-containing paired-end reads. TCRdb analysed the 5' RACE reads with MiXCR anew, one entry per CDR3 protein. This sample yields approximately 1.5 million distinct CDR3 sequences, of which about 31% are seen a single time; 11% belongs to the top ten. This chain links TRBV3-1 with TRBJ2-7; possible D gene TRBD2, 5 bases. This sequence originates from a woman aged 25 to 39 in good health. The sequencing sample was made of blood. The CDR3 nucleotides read TGTGCCAGCAGCCCCAGTGCCGCTGGAGGCTACGAGCAGTACTTC. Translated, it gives CASSPSAAGGYEQYF.